Reported below is one TCR beta chain. Germline-derived CDR1 and CDR2 are MGHRA and YSYEKL. The CDR3 consists of 15 residues. Germline trimming cut 8 bases from V and 2 bases from J; bases unmatched to any gene: 8. Unique molecular identifiers were used in preparing the TCRbeta library. MiXCR, run by TCRdb on the PCR reads, gives a single entry per CDR3 protein. The table has under 400,000 distinct CDR3 sequences, about a quarter seen once. This sample was taken from a study of T-cell reconstitution after alpha-beta-depleted transplantation in children. Material: PBMCs, mostly from graft donor cells, obtained 180 days after TCRalphabeta/CD19-depleted stem cell transplant. The chain joins TRBV4-1 to TRBJ2-7, with 11 bases matching TRBD2. The sequence was collected from a male patient between 10 and 17 years old who had a stem cell transplant for acute lymphoblastic leukemia, so the T cells may come from the graft donor. The CDR3, as DNA: TGCGCCAGCCGACTACTAGCGGGAGACCCCTACGAGCAGTACTTC. Amino acid sequence: CASRLLAGDPYEQYF.